Following are 21 T cell receptor beta chains from one sample sequenced in a study of blood T cells in healthy people across ages. PCR was performed a second time for about 6 to 12 cycles using a sample-barcoded 5' primer and a J-beta primer mix. TCRdb ran MiXCR on the 5' RACE reads and lists one entry per CDR3 protein. This table has around 1,000,000 distinct CDR3 sequences, under 30% appearing once. The same specimen was also included in a second study, on T cells of mothers and their children.

Sequencing input: blood. These receptors were collected from a girl aged 2 to 10 in good health.

This chain uses TRBV11-2 with TRBJ2-7; TRBD1 is a possible D gene (5 bases). Germline CDR1 and CDR2: SGHAT and FQNNGV. V lost 2 bases and J 6 bases, leaving 11 bases between the germline ends. CDR3 length: 13 residues. The CDR3 sequence is CASSLSQGGEQYF. The CDR3 DNA reads as TGTGCCAGCAGCTTATCTCAGGGTGGCGAGCAGTACTTC.

This clonotype was seen once. The chain has TRBV27 and TRBJ2-7; the D gene is possibly TRBD2 (5 bases). The ends were cut back, 4 bases at V and 9 bases at J, with 10 bases in the middle. CDR1 MNHEY and CDR2 SMNVEV come from the germline V gene (reference sequence). The CDR3 length is 11 residues. The CDR3 reads CASSSGVGQYF. CDR3 sequence (DNA): TGTGCCAGCAGTTCCGGGGTTGGGCAGTACTTC.

This clonotype was seen more than once but under ten times. The chain links TRBV5-1 to TRBJ2-5; TRBD1 agrees at 9 bases. The end of the DNA fits TRBJ2-7 better, so the J call may be wrong. CDR1 is SGHRS and CDR2 is YFSETQ in the germline V gene. The CDR3 covers 15 residues. CDR3 amino acids: CASSPSGQGIYEQYF. CDR3 coding DNA: TGCGCCAGCAGCCCGTCAGGACAGGGGATCTACGAGCAGTACTTC.

The chain carries TRBV29-1 and TRBJ2-1; the D gene is possibly TRBD2 (6 bases). V dropped 1 base and J dropped 0 bases, with 13 bases sitting between them. Germline V gene sequence: CDR1 SQVTM, CDR2 ANQGSEA. There are 16 residues in the CDR3. CDR3 in DNA: TGCAGCGTTGAAGGGGGAGGAGGGGTCTCCTACAATGAGCAGTTCTTC. Protein sequence: CSVEGGGGVSYNEQFF.

This clonotype appeared a few times. The rearrangement joins TRBV7-2 to TRBJ2-3; 8 bases fit TRBD2. The germline gives CDR1 SGHTA, CDR2 FQGNSA. The ends lost 4 bases at V and 0 bases at J; junction bases unmatched: 3. CDR3 length: 15 amino acids. CDR3 sequence (DNA): TGTGCCAGCAGCTGGCGGGGGGTTAGCACAGATACGCAGTATTTT. Protein: CASSWRGVSTDTQYF. Complete variable domain (other parts from reference TRBV7-2 and TRBJ2-3): GAGVSQSPSNKVTEKGKDVELRCDPISGHTALYWYRQSLGQGLEFLIYFQGNSAPDKSGLPSDRFSAERTGGSVSTLTIQRTQQEDSAVYLCASSWRGVSTDTQYFGPGTRLTVL.

V is TRBV18 and J is TRBJ2-5; D is unresolved. Near its end, the DNA agrees better with TRBJ2-1, so the J call may be wrong. The CDR3 is 13 amino acids. Germline CDR1 reads KGHSH; CDR2 reads LQKENI. CDR3 sequence: CASSPQGTKEQFF. The CDR3 coding sequence is TGTGCCAGCTCACCGCAAGGTACTAAGGAGCAGTTCTTC.

This clonotype was recorded a few times. The chain joins TRBV25-1 to TRBJ1-4; maybe TRBD1 (5 bases). The CDR3 has 14 amino acids. Per germline, CDR1 MGHDK and CDR2 SYGVNS. Deletions cut 8 bases from V and 2 bases from J, with 12 bases between. The CDR3, as DNA: TGTGCCAGCTCCCGGGGCGTCACTAATGAAAAACTGTTTTTT. The encoded protein is CASSRGVTNEKLFF.

A remark on this clonotype: An end of the junction does not agree with germline; a read error may underlie this. V gene TRBV7-2 combines with J gene TRBJ2-3, with 10 bases matching TRBD2. The CDR3 length is 15 residues. CDR1 is SGHTA, CDR2 FQGNSA, per germline. DNA of the CDR3: TGTGCCGGCAGATGGACTAGCGGACTCACAGATATGCAGTATTTT. The encoded protein is CAGRWTSGLTDMQYF.

With respect to this clonotype: Germline is not matched at one junction end, which may reflect a read error. This sequence joins TRBV10-3 and TRBJ1-2; D gene ambiguous. Germline values: CDR1 ENHRY, CDR2 SYGVKD. This CDR3 is built from 13 residues. The CDR3 DNA reads as TGTGCCATCAATGAGGCCCCGTCCTATGGCTACACCTTC. Its translation: CAINEAPSYGYTF.

V is TRBV5-1 and J is TRBJ2-5; TRBD2 aligns across 9 bases. The J call may be in error: the DNA end matches TRBJ2-7 better. CDR3 length: 15 residues. Germline V CDR1 and CDR2: SGHRS, YFSETQ. The DNA of the CDR3 is TGCGCCAGCAGCTTGGGTTCTAGCGGGGTCTACGAGCAGTACTTC. Translated: CASSLGSSGVYEQYF.

The chain is built from TRBV7-9 and TRBJ1-4, with 9 bases identical to TRBD1. Germline lookup yields CDR1 SEHNR and CDR2 FQNEAQ (reference sequence). V gave up 4 bases and J gave up 11 bases; unmatched junction bases: 5. CDR3 length: 13 residues. CDR3 coding DNA: TGTGCCAGCAGCTCGATGACAGGGGGGAAACTGTTTTTT. It codes for CASSSMTGGKLFF.

This clonotype was seen only a few times. The chain combines TRBV27 with TRBJ2-7, with a possible D match to TRBD2 (6 bases). Germline CDR1 reads MNHEY; CDR2 reads SMNVEV (reference sequence). This CDR3 is 14 amino acids long. Trimming cost V 5 bases and J 7 bases, with 18 bases left between them. The CDR3 loop reads CASSAGLPAGEQYF. CDR3 DNA sequence: TGTGCCAGCAGTGCGGGACTCCCGGCGGGTGAGCAGTACTTC.

The table lists this clonotype with a few counts. The rearrangement uses TRBV20-1 and TRBJ1-2; the D gene is possibly TRBD1 (6 bases). CDR1 DFQATT and CDR2 SNEGSKA come from the germline V gene (reference sequence). CDR3 length: 14 residues. V was pared by 1 base and J by 4 bases, with 13 bases between. CDR3 in amino acids: CSARVGAPIYGYTF. As DNA, the CDR3 is TGCAGTGCTAGAGTGGGGGCGCCGATCTATGGCTACACCTTC.

The gene calls are TRBV2 and TRBJ1-2; TRBD1 is a possible D gene (6 bases). The CDR3 contains 14 residues. The V end lost 7 bases, the J end lost 4 bases, and 16 bases lay between the germline ends. The germline CDR1 and CDR2 sequences are SNHLY and FYNNEI. Here the CDR3 reads CASIRTAEGYGYTF. In DNA, the CDR3 is TGTGCCAGCATCCGGACAGCCGAAGGCTATGGCTACACCTTC.

This clonotype was seen a few times. The junction departs from germline at one end; a sequencing error may be responsible. The chain uses TRBV29-1 and TRBJ2-5, with a tentative D call TRBD2 (5 bases). Germline V gene sequence: CDR1 SQVTM, CDR2 ANQGSEA. The CDR3 spans 14 residues. CDR3 sequence: CSVEGNLIRDEQLF. In nucleotides, the CDR3 is TGCAGCGTTGAAGGGAATTTGATTCGGGATGAGCAGCTCTTC.

The chain employs TRBV20-1 and TRBJ1-3; weak D call: TRBD1 (5 bases). The CDR3 has 15 amino acids. The V gene's germline CDR1 is DFQATT and CDR2 SNEGSKA (reference sequence). Trimming left V 6 bases short and J 0 bases short, with 15 bases between. CDR3 DNA: TGCAGTGCGGCCACCGGGACGATCTCTGGAAACACCATATATTTT. As protein: CSAATGTISGNTIYF.

Concerning this clonotype itself: Sequence at one end of the junction differs from germline and may be a read error. The genes are TRBV29-1 and TRBJ1-1, with D maybe TRBD1 (5 bases). The CDR3 has 17 amino acids. Per germline, CDR1 SQVTM and CDR2 ANQGSEA. The CDR3 spells CSVGLWGLRAKNTEAFF. The CDR3 DNA sequence: TGCAGCGTTGGTCTTTGGGGACTCAGGGCAAAGAACACCGAAGCTTTCTTT.

This chain uses TRBV29-1 with TRBJ1-1; D remains unclear. CDR1 and CDR2 (germline): SQVTM, ANQGSEA. CDR3 size: 14 residues. With 7 bases removed from V and 1 base from J, the gap between germline ends came to 16 bases. CDR3: CSATTRLRNTEAFF. CDR3 DNA sequence: TGCAGCGCGACCACCCGACTTAGGAACACTGAAGCTTTCTTT. Together with reference TRBV29-1 and TRBJ1-1, the CDR3 gives the full variable domain: SAVISQKPSRDICQRGTSLTIQCQVDSQVTMMFWYRQQPGQSLTLIATANQGSEATYESGFVIDKFPISRPNLTFSTLTVSNMSPEDSSIYLCSATTRLRNTEAFFGQGTRLTVV.

This clonotype was seen a handful of times. The V gene is TRBV19, the J gene TRBJ1-3; D is ambiguous. This CDR3 comprises 17 residues. Trimming took off 5 bases at V and 0 bases at J, with 17 bases between the two ends. Germline V gives CDR1 LNHDA, CDR2 SQIVND (reference sequence). For the CDR3, the DNA is TGTGCCAGTAGTTTTAATCTCATGAGGGCCTCTGGAAACACCATATATTTT. Translating it yields CASSFNLMRASGNTIYF.

This clonotype showed up just once. At one end, the junction sequence differs from germline, possibly due to a read error. The chain couples TRBV29-1 to TRBJ2-1; D remains unclear. Germline loops: CDR1 SQVTM, CDR2 ANQGSEA. CDR3 length: 12 residues. The CDR3 coding sequence is TGCAGCGTTGTGGCAGACAAAGAGACCCCGTACTTC. This gives the protein CSVVADKETPYF.

The V gene is TRBV6-2 or TRBV6-3, the J gene TRBJ1-5; no definite D call. CDR1 is MNHEY and CDR2 is SVGEGT in the germline V gene. CDR3 length equals 13 residues. The CDR3 sequence is CVTEGHFNQPQHF. The CDR3, as DNA: TGTGTGACGGAGGGCCATTTCAATCAGCCCCAGCATTTT.